This TCR beta chain was profiled in a study of cytomegalovirus exposure and HLA in healthy donors. Turning to this clone: The antigen remains unidentified.

There are 15 residues in the CDR3. Trimming cost V 5 bases and J 4 bases; bases outside gene matches: 11. The germline gives CDR1 SGHRS, CDR2 YFSETQ. Whole-study findings and limits: DRB1 had the most TCR associations and HLA-C the fewest, a later analysis found, with rates varying by HLA locus. In an earlier analysis, productive rearrangement rates for most beta V segments clustered near 87% or 30%. Sequencing likely produced, as an artifact, a cluster of highly shared sequence variants. Reported performance of the classifier showed diagnosis of cytomegalovirus status with high specificity and sensitivity.

Both 60 Vbeta primers and 13 Jbeta primers went into the PCR. Assay: immunoSEQ multiplex PCR; the TCRdb copy retains only in-frame clones and omits some. Here the sample spans around 76,000 clones, 73% being singletons. Sequencing was performed on PBMCs. The chain has TRBV5-1 and TRBJ2-7, with TRBD2 matching 8 bases. The source of this sequence is a woman aged 40 to 50 in good health and CMV-seropositive. CDR3 protein: CASRERENFRYEQYF. CDR3 in DNA: TGCGCCAGCAGAGAGCGGGAGAACTTTCGATACGAGCAGTACTTC.